This T cell receptor (beta chain) was retrieved from a study of cytomegalovirus exposure and HLA in healthy donors. Study-level background: Earlier, 100 million to 120 million unique TCR beta sequences were recovered from approximately 200 million T cells by an analysis.

Per germline, CDR1 SNHLY and CDR2 FYNNEI. The CDR3 covers 13 residues. Trimming took 4 bases from V and 1 from J, leaving 7 bases between them. In the PCR, 60 Vbeta and 13 Jbeta primers were used. The data were produced by immunoSEQ multiplex PCR, yet TCRdb's version contains in-frame clones alone and is incomplete. The repertoire consists of 100,000 to 150,000 clones, with around 80% occurring once and the leading ten covering 1.8%. Though probably carrying unrecorded immune exposures, donors were nominally healthy at sampling. This clone was seen only a few times. Its matching antigen is unknown. General study points: Analyzed later, most CMV-associated TCR beta chains appeared HLA-restricted.

The specimen was PBMCs. The TCR originated in a woman between 45 and 65 years old in good health and CMV-seronegative. V usage is TRBV2 and J usage is TRBJ1-1, with a weak D call TRBD1 (5 bases). CDR3 nucleotides: TGTGCCAGCAGTGCTGACAGGAACACTGAAGCTTTCTTT. It yields the protein CASSADRNTEAFF. Using reference TRBV2 and TRBJ1-1 for the parts outside the CDR3, the full variable domain is EPEVTQTPSHQVTQMGQEVILRCVPISNHLYFYWYRQILGQKVEFLVSFYNNEISEKSEIFDDQFSVERPDGSNFTLKIRSTKLEDSAMYFCASSADRNTEAFFGQGTRLTVV.